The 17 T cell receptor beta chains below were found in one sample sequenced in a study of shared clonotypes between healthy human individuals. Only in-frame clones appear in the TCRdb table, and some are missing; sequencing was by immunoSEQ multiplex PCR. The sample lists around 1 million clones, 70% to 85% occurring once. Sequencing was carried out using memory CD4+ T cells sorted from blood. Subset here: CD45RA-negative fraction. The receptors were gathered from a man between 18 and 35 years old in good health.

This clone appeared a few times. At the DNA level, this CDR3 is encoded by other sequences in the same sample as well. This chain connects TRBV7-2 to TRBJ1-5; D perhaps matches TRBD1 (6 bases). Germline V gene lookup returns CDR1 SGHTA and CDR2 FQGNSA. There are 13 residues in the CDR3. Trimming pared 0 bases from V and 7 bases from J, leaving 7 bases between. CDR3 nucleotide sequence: TGTGCCAGCAGCTTAGCCCAGGGGCAGCCCCAGCATTTT. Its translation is CASSLAQGQPQHF.

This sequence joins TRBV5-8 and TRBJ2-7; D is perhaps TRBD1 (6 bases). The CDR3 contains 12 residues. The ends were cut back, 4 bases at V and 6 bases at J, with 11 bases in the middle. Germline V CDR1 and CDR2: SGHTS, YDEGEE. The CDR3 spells CASSDRFFEQYF. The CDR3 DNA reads TGTGCCAGCAGCGACAGGTTCTTCGAGCAGTACTTC.

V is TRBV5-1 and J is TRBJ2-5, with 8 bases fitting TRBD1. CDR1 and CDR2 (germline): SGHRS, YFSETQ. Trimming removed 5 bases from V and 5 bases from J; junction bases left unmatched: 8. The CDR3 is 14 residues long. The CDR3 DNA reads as TGCGCCAGCAGTATAACAGGGGGAAGGGAGACCCAGTACTTC. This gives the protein CASSITGGRETQYF. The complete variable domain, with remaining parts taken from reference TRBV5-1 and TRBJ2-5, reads KAGVTQTPRYLIKTRGQQVTLSCSPISGHRSVSWYQQTPGQGLQFLFEYFSETQRNKGNFPGRFSGRQFSNSRSEMNVSTLELGDSALYLCASSITGGRETQYFGPGTRLLVL.

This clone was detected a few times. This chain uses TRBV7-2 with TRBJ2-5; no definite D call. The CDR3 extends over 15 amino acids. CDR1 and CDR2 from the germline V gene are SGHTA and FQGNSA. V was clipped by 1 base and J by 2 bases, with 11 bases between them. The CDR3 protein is CASSLGPAVQETQYF. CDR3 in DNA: TGTGCCAGCAGCTTAGGCCCAGCCGTACAAGAGACCCAGTACTTC.

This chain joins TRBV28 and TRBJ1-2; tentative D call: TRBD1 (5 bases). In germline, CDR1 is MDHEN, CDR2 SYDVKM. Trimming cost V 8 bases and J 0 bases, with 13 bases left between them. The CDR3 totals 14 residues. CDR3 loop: CASRPGGSNYGYTF. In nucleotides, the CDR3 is TGTGCCAGCCGCCCCGGGGGATCTAACTATGGCTACACCTTC.

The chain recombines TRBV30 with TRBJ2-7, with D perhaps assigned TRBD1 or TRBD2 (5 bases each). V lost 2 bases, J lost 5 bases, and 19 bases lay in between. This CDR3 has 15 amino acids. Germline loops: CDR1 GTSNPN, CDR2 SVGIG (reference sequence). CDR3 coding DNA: TGTGCCTGGAGTCCTAAACTGGGTAGGGACGACGAGCAGTACTTC. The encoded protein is CAWSPKLGRDDEQYF.

CDR3: CASSQREAWSPLHF. The CDR3 DNA reads as TGTGCCAGCAGTCAACGGGAGGCTTGGTCACCCCTCCACTTT. The V call is TRBV28, the J call TRBJ1-6; no clear D. Germline-derived CDR1 and CDR2 are MDHEN and SYDVKM. This CDR3 is 14 amino acids long. The V and J ends lost 5 bases and 10 bases respectively, with 15 bases between them. Using reference TRBV28 and TRBJ1-6 for the parts outside the CDR3, the full variable domain is DVKVTQSSRYLVKRTGEKVFLECVQDMDHENMFWYRQDPGLGLRLIYFSYDVKMKEKGDIPEGYSVSREKKERFSLILESASTNQTSMYLCASSQREAWSPLHFGNGTRLTVT.

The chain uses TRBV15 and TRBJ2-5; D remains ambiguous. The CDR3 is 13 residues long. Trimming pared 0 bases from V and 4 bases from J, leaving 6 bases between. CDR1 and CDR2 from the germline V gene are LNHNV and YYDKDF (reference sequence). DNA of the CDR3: TGTGCCACCAGCAGAGATAAGGTAGAGACCCAGTACTTC. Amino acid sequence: CATSRDKVETQYF.

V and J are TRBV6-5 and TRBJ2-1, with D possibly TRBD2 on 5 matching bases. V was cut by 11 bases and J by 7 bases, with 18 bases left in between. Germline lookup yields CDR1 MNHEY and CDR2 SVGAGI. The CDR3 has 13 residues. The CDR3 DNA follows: TGTGCCGCTACCCGCGAGGGTTCGAATGAGCAGTTCTTC. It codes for CAATREGSNEQFF.

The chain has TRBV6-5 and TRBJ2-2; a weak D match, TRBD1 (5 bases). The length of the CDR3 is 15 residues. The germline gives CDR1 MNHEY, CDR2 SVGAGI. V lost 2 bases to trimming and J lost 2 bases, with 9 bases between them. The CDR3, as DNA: TGTGCCAGCAGTTACCGGCAGGGAAACACCGGGGAGCTGTTTTTT. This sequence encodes CASSYRQGNTGELFF.

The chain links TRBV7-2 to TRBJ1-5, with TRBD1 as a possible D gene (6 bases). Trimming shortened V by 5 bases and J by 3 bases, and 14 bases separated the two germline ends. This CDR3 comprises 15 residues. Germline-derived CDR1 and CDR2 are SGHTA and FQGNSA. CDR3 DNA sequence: TGTGCCAGCAGCCGTTCGACAGGTTCCAATCAGCCCCAGCATTTT. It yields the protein CASSRSTGSNQPQHF.

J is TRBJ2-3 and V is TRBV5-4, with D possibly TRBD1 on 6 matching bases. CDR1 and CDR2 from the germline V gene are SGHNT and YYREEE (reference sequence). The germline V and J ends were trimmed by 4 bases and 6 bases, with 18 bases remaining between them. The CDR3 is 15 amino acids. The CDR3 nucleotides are TGTGCCAGCAGCCGGACCCGGGACATAACGGATACGCAGTATTTT. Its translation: CASSRTRDITDTQYF.

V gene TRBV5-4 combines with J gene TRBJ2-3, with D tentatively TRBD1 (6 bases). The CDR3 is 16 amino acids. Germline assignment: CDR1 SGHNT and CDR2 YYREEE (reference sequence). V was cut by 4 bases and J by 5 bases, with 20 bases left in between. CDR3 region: CASSQTVRQGQDTQYF. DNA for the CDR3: TGTGCCAGCAGCCAGACGGTTAGGCAGGGGCAAGATACGCAGTATTTT. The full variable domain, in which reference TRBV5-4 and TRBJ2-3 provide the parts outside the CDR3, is ETGVTQSPTHLIKTRGQQVTLRCSSQSGHNTVSWYQQALGQGPQFIFQYYREEENGRGNFPPRFSGLQFPNYSSELNVNALELDDSALYLCASSQTVRQGQDTQYFGPGTRLTVL.

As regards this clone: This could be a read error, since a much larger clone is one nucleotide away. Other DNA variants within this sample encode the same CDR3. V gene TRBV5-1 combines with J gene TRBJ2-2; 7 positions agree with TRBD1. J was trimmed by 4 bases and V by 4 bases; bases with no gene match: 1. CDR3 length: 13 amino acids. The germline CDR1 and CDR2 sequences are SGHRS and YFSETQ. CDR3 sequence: CASSPGGTGELFF. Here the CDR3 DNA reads TGCGCCAGCAGCCCAGGGGGCACCGGGGAGCTGTTTTTT.

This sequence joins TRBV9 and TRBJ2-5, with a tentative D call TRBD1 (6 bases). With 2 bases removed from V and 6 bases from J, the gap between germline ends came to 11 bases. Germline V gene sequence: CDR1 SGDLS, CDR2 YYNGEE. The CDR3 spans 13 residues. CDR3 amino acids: CASSVGAGQTQYF. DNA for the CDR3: TGTGCCAGCAGCGTGGGGGCTGGGCAGACCCAGTACTTC.

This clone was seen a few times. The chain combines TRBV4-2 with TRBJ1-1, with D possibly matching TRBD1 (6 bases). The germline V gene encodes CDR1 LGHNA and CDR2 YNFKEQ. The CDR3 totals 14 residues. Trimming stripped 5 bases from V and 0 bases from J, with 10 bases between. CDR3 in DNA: TGTGCCAGCAGCAAGGGGGGGATGAACACTGAAGCTTTCTTT. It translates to CASSKGGMNTEAFF.

CDR3 loop: CSLSGTSGTDTQYF. The DNA of the CDR3 is TGCAGCTTATCCGGGACTAGCGGTACAGATACGCAGTATTTT. The chain employs TRBV29-1 and TRBJ2-3, with 11 bases fitting TRBD2. Unmatched junction bases numbered 7, after V lost 8 bases and J lost 3 bases. The CDR3 extends over 14 amino acids. Germline CDR1 SQVTM, CDR2 ANQGSEA.